The 11 T cell receptor beta chains given below trace back to one sample, sequenced in a study of cytomegalovirus exposure and HLA in healthy donors. In the PCR, 60 Vbeta and 13 Jbeta primers were used. Sequenced by immunoSEQ multiplex PCR; TCRdb stores in-frame clones only, minus some. This repertoire shows 110,000 or so clones, about 69% found once; its top ten account for 1.3%. Source material: PBMCs. These receptors were obtained from a man aged 35 to 55 in good health and CMV-seronegative.

The V gene is TRBV30, the J gene TRBJ1-5, with TRBD1 identical over 9 bases. Germline V gene sequence: CDR1 GTSNPN, CDR2 SVGIG (reference sequence). The V and J ends lost 0 bases and 5 bases, in that order; junction bases with no gene match: 14. The CDR3 contains 18 residues. For the CDR3, the DNA is TGTGCCTGGAGTGTCGGCCGGGACAGGGCCGTATTCTATCAGCCCCAGCATTTT. Its protein is CAWSVGRDRAVFYQPQHF. Full variable domain (rest looked up from reference TRBV30 and TRBJ1-5): SQTIHQWPATLVQPVGSPLSLECTVEGTSNPNLYWYRQAAGRGLQLLFYSVGIGQISSEVPQNLSASRPQDRQFILSSKKLLLSDSGFYLCAWSVGRDRAVFYQPQHFGDGTRLSIL.

CDR3 in DNA: TGTGCCAGTGGGGGAGGGGAGACCCAGTACTTC. Protein sequence: CASGGGETQYF. The chain carries TRBV9 and TRBJ2-5, with 7 bases matching TRBD2. Losses at the gene ends were 8 bases for V and 5 bases for J; bases not matched to a gene: 3. Germline CDR1 and CDR2: SGDLS and YYNGEE. The CDR3 has 11 residues.

This chain links TRBV28 with TRBJ2-3; possibly TRBD2 for D (6 bases). Trimming stripped 6 bases from V and 5 bases from J, with 15 bases between. The CDR3 is 14 residues long. CDR1 and CDR2 (germline): MDHEN, SYDVKM. This CDR3 is CASRRDLPVDTQYF. The CDR3 bases are TGTGCCAGCAGAAGGGACTTGCCGGTAGATACGCAGTATTTT. The whole variable domain, remainder taken from reference TRBV28 and TRBJ2-3, is DVKVTQSSRYLVKRTGEKVFLECVQDMDHENMFWYRQDPGLGLRLIYFSYDVKMKEKGDIPEGYSVSREKKERFSLILESASTNQTSMYLCASRRDLPVDTQYFGPGTRLTVL.

This CDR3 reads CASSETTTNYGYTF. Written as DNA, the CDR3 is TGTGCCAGCAGTGAGACAACCACTAACTATGGCTACACCTTC. V usage is TRBV2 and J usage is TRBJ1-2; D not resolved. Trimming cost V 3 bases and J 0 bases, with 8 bases left between them. The germline V gene encodes CDR1 SNHLY and CDR2 FYNNEI. This CDR3 is built from 14 residues.

The V and J genes are TRBV7-9 and TRBJ2-5, with no clear D. Germline assignment: CDR1 SEHNR and CDR2 FQNEAQ (reference sequence). Trimming pared 5 bases from V and 2 bases from J, leaving 9 bases between. The CDR3 spans 13 residues. The CDR3 here is CASSPNSQETQYF. Here the CDR3 DNA reads TGTGCCAGCAGCCCGAACAGTCAAGAGACCCAGTACTTC.

The V gene is TRBV27, the J gene TRBJ1-5; 7 bases agree with TRBD1. The junction had 10 bases not matched to a gene; V was cut back by 4 bases and J by 7 bases. This CDR3 region has 15 residues. Looked up from germline, CDR1 is MNHEY and CDR2 is SMNVEV (reference sequence). The DNA for the CDR3 is TGTGCCAGCAGTTCCTCAGGGGGAGTGGGGCAGCCCCAGCATTTT. It yields the protein CASSSSGGVGQPQHF.

Details on this clone: One end of the junction does not line up with germline, which may come from a read error. This chain joins TRBV7-9 and TRBJ2-7; unclear D gene. The CDR3 contains 12 residues. Looked up from germline, CDR1 is SEHNR and CDR2 is FQNEAQ (reference sequence). The CDR3 DNA is TGTTCCAGCAGCTTCTCTGTCTACGAGCAGTACTTC. It is translated as CSSSFSVYEQYF.

This clone has a handful of counts. V usage is TRBV5-6 and J usage is TRBJ1-3; 8 positions agree with TRBD1. CDR1 is SGHDT, CDR2 YYEEEE, per germline. CDR3 length equals 16 residues. Germline trimming cut 7 bases from V and 0 bases from J; bases unmatched to any gene: 9. CDR3 bases: TGTGCCAGCGGAGGGACAGGTTGGCTCTCTGGAAACACCATATATTTT. Protein product: CASGGTGWLSGNTIYF.

This clone showed up just a few times. This chain connects TRBV28 to TRBJ1-2; a possible D gene is TRBD1 (6 bases). The CDR3 is 13 residues long. Germline CDR1 reads MDHEN; CDR2 reads SYDVKM. V was clipped by 1 base and J by 8 bases, with 11 bases between them. CDR3 amino acids: CASSLLGARGYTF. CDR3 coding DNA: TGTGCCAGCAGTTTATTGGGGGCGCGCGGCTACACCTTC.

This rearrangement joins TRBV19 to TRBJ2-3; tentatively, D is TRBD2 (5 bases). This CDR3 spans 15 amino acids. Looked up from germline, CDR1 is LNHDA and CDR2 is SQIVND (reference sequence). V lost 1 base and J 2 bases, leaving 10 bases between the germline ends. CDR3 protein: CASSIGSGFTDTQYF. CDR3 nucleotides: TGTGCCAGTAGTATAGGGAGCGGCTTCACAGATACGCAGTATTTT.

The V call is TRBV6-5, the J call TRBJ2-6, with a weak D call TRBD1 (6 bases). Germline V gene data show CDR1 as MNHEY and CDR2 as SVGAGI. The CDR3 loop spans 16 amino acids. The V and J ends lost 4 bases and 2 bases respectively, with 12 bases between them. The CDR3 DNA reads as TGTGCCAGCAGTTTACAAGGGGGTCCTGGGGCCAACGTCCTGACTTTC. It translates to CASSLQGGPGANVLTF.